This is a list of T cell receptor beta chains from one sample in a study of identifying expanded T cells in peripheral blood. Assay: immunoSEQ multiplex PCR; the TCRdb copy retains only in-frame clones and omits some. The repertoire consists of about 97,000 clones, with around nine tenths occurring once and the leading ten covering 15% to 20%. Sample: blood. The receptors shown here come from a person aged 18-70 years in good health. Both conserved end residues are part of each CDR3. The D gene is left open where the match is weak. Expanded clones get a size class; other rows say once, few or many, or leave the size out.

D	J	V	size	CDR3	DNA
NA	TRBJ1-1	TRBV2	NA	CASIGGNTEAFF	TGTGCCAGCATCGGCGGGAACACTGAAGCTTTCTTT
TRBD2	TRBJ2-5	TRBV7-2	medium-sized	CASSFQRGGGETQYF	TGTGCCAGCAGCTTTCAGCGGGGGGGCGGAGAGACCCAGTACTTC
TRBD1	TRBJ2-5	TRBV7-8	NA	CASSGHRGRQETQYF	TGTGCCAGCAGCGGTCACAGGGGTCGGCAAGAGACCCAGTACTTC
NA	TRBJ2-7	TRBV27	NA	CASRLAFGTAYEQYF	TGTGCCAGCCGCCTGGCGTTTGGGACCGCCTACGAGCAGTACTTC
TRBD2	TRBJ2-3	TRBV6-5	few	CASKLLAGDTDTQYF	TGTGCCAGCAAATTACTAGCGGGGGACACAGATACGCAGTATTTT
NA	TRBJ2-1	TRBV4-2	NA	CASSRQPSGTVNNEQFF	TGTGCCAGCAGCCGTCAACCCAGCGGTACGGTTAACAATGAGCAGTTCTTC
NA	TRBJ1-6	TRBV5-1	NA	CASSVSSYNSPLHF	TGCGCCAGCAGCGTCAGCTCCTATAATTCACCCCTCCACTTT
NA	TRBJ2-2	TRBV4-2	NA	CASSQGRGGNTGELFF	TGTGCCAGCAGCCAAGGACGGGGCGGGAACACCGGGGAGCTGTTTTTT
TRBD1	TRBJ2-7	TRBV29-1	NA	CSVPGQGAYEQYF	TGCAGCGTTCCGGGACAGGGGGCCTACGAGCAGTACTTC
TRBD2	TRBJ2-5	TRBV6-6	NA	CASSSGVVETQYF	TGTGCCAGCAGTAGCGGGGTCGTAGAGACCCAGTACTTC
NA	TRBJ1-5	TRBV11-2	NA	CASSTQGGQPQHF	TGTGCCAGCAGCACACAGGGAGGACAGCCCCAGCATTTT
TRBD2	TRBJ2-7	TRBV29-1	NA	CSVPPPGGALGLVEQYF	TGCAGCGTTCCCCCCCCGGGGGGGGCGCTTGGTCTGGTCGAGCAGTACTTC
NA	TRBJ1-1	TRBV9	NA	CASSYNSAARVNTEAFF	TGTGCCAGCAGCTACAACTCAGCAGCACGCGTTAACACTGAAGCTTTCTTT
NA	TRBJ1-5	TRBV5-5	NA	CASSYDPGGNQPQHF	TGTGCCAGCAGCTACGACCCAGGGGGCAATCAGCCCCAGCATTTT
TRBD2	TRBJ2-7	TRBV14	NA	CASSQDLGNSGSYEQYF	TGTGCCAGCAGCCAAGATCTTGGGAATAGCGGGTCTTACGAGCAGTACTTC
NA	TRBJ1-5	TRBV15	once	CATSRDRNSNQPQHF	TGTGCCACCAGCCGAGACAGGAATAGCAATCAGCCCCAGCATTTT
TRBD1	TRBJ2-7	TRBV5-1	NA	CASSSTGKPYEQYF	TGCGCCAGCAGTTCGACAGGGAAACCCTACGAGCAGTACTTC
TRBD1	TRBJ1-5	TRBV6-5	NA	CASSYSGQLNQPQHF	TGTGCCAGCAGTTACTCGGGACAGCTTAATCAGCCCCAGCATTTT
NA	TRBJ2-5	TRBV7-9	few	CASSGGQRAQYF	TGTGCCAGCAGCGGAGGACAGAGGGCCCAGTACTTC
NA	TRBJ2-1	TRBV29-1	NA	CSVDRGRGLGGNEQFF	TGCAGCGTTGACCGGGGCAGGGGCCTGGGGGGGAATGAGCAGTTCTTC
NA	TRBJ2-7	TRBV5-6	NA	CASSLVGYEQYF	TGTGCCAGCAGCTTGGTGGGCTACGAGCAGTACTTC
NA	TRBJ1-3	TRBV4-3	NA	CASSQVPGAGNTIYF	TGCGCCAGCAGCCAAGTGCCAGGGGCTGGAAACACCATATATTTT
TRBD1	TRBJ2-5	TRBV7-6	NA	CASRPSGTVQETQYF	TGTGCCAGCAGACCCTCCGGGACAGTCCAAGAGACCCAGTACTTC
NA	TRBJ2-2	TRBV4-1	NA	CASSPINWDKNTGELFF	TGCGCCAGCAGCCCGATCAACTGGGACAAGAACACCGGGGAGCTGTTTTTT